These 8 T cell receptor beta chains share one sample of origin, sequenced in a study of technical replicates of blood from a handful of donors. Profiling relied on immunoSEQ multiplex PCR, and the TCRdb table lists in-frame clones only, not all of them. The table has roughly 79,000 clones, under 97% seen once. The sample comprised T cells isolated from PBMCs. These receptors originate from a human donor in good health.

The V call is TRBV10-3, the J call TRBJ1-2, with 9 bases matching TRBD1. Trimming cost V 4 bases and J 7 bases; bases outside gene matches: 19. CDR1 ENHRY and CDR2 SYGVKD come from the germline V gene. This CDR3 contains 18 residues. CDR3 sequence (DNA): TGTGCCATCAGTGCATATCAACCGGGACAGGGCTCCATGGGTGGCTACACCTTC. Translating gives CAISAYQPGQGSMGGYTF.

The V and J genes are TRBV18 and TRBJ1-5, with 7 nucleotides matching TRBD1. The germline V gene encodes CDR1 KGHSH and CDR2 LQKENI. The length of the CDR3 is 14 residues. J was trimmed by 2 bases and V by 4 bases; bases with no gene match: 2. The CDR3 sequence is CASSRQGRNQPQHF. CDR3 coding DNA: TGTGCCAGCTCACGACAGGGCCGCAATCAGCCCCAGCATTTT.

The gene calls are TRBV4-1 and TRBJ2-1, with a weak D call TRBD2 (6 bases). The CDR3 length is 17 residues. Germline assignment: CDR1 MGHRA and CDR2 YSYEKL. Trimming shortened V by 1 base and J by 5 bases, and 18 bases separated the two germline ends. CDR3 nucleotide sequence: TGCGCCAGCAGCCAAGCATCGGAACGGGAGCTCGACAATGAGCAGTTCTTC. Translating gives CASSQASERELDNEQFF.

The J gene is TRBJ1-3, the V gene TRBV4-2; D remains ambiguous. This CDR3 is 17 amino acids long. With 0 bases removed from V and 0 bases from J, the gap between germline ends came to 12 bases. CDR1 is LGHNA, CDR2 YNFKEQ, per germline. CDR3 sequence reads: CASSQDLASSSGNTIYF. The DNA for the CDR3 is TGTGCCAGCAGCCAAGATCTAGCATCGAGCTCTGGAAACACCATATATTTT.

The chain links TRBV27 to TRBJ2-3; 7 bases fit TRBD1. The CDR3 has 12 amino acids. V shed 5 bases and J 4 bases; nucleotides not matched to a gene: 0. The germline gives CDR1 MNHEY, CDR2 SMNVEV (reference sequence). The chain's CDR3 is CASSQGADTQYF. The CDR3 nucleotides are TGTGCCAGCAGTCAGGGGGCAGATACGCAGTATTTT.

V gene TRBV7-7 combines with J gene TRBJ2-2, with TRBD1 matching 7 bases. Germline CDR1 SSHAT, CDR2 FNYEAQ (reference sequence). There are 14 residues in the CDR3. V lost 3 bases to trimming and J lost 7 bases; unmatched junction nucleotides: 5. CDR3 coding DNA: TGTGCCAGCAGCTTTCGACAGGGTAACGGGGAGCTGTTTTTT. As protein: CASSFRQGNGELFF.

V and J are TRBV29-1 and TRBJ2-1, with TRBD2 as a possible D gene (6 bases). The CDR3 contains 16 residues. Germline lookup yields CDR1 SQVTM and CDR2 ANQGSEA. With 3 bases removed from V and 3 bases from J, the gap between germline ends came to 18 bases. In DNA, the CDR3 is TGCAGCGTTGAGGTGGTTAGCGGAGCGTTCTACAATGAGCAGTTCTTC. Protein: CSVEVVSGAFYNEQFF.

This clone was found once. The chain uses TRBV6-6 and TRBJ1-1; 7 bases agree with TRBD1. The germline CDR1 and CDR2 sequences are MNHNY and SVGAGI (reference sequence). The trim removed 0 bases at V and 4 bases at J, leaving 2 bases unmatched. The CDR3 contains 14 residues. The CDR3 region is CASSYSGQLTEAFF. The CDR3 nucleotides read TGTGCCAGCAGTTACTCGGGACAGCTCACTGAAGCTTTCTTT.